This TCR beta chain is drawn from a study of T cell responses to AZD1222 COVID-19 vaccine. Findings and limits, study-wide: White British people made up most donors, females outnumbered males, and clonal diversity was possibly underestimated.

Pooling was applied to second doses at about 4 or about 12 weeks. Sequencing used immunoSEQ multiplex PCR; TCRdb keeps in-frame clones, though not all of them. Among 90,000 to 120,000 clones listed, approximately 90% were seen once. A single count supports this clone. Its antigen is unknown. The sample here was peripheral blood, taken 28 days after the second AZD1222 dose. This TCR was sampled from an adult who received the AZD1222 COVID-19 vaccine.

The CDR3 nucleotides read TGTGCCAGCAGCTCATACAGGATTGGCGCAACTAATGAAAAACTGTTTTTT. Amino acids: CASSSYRIGATNEKLFF. The chain combines TRBV11-2 with TRBJ1-4; TRBD1 is a possible D gene (5 bases). The CDR3 has 17 residues. The V gene lost 4 bases and the J gene lost 0 bases, with 15 bases spanning the gap. CDR1 SGHAT and CDR2 FQNNGV come from the germline V gene. Based on the CDR3 plus reference TRBV11-2 and TRBJ1-4, the full variable domain is EAGVAQSPRYKIIEKRQSVAFWCNPISGHATLYWYQQILGQGPKLLIQFQNNGVVDDSQLPKDRFSAERLKGVDSTLKIQPAKLEDSAVYLCASSSYRIGATNEKLFFGSGTQLSVL.